This TCR beta chain comes out of a study of neurological immune-mediated disorders. This clonotype was seen more than once but under ten times. A much more abundant neighbour one base away suggests this may be a read error. 5'RACE with 10-nucleotide random UMIs produced the cDNA. Each CDR3 protein gets one entry after TCRdb re-called the 5' RACE reads with MiXCR. The table shows about 60,000 distinct CDR3 sequences, with about 3.7% occurring only once. The unsorted libraries were prepared from 2 million PBMCs (stored at -80 C). Germline CDR1 MDHEN, CDR2 SYDVKM. The CDR3 totals 13 residues. V gave up 0 bases and J gave up 6 bases, with 9 bases separating them.

This TCR was recovered from an older woman with multiple sclerosis. Sequencing input: PBMCs. The chain employs TRBV28 and TRBJ2-7, with D perhaps TRBD1 (5 bases). The CDR3 sequence is CASSLWKGVEQYF. CDR3 in DNA: TGTGCCAGCAGTTTATGGAAAGGGGTCGAGCAGTACTTC.